This is a list of T cell receptor beta chains from one sample in a study of CD8 T cells in ankylosing spondylitis. In TCRdb, the 5' RACE reads were re-called with MiXCR into one record per CDR3 protein. In the table there are under 950,000 distinct CDR3 sequences, 19% of which are singletons. The specimen sequenced was blood, either unsorted or a sorted T cell fraction (not recorded which). Receptor source: a male donor with ankylosing spondylitis. Each CDR3 is given with its conserved first and last residue. The D gene is left open where the match is weak. For some rows the clone size is stated as once, few or many, or as a class when expanded; others skip it.

j_call v_call d_call clone_size cdr3_aa
TRBJ1-1 TRBV11-2 - few CASSSPRQIWARNTEAFF
TRBJ1-6 TRBV12-3/TRBV12-4 - few CASLYSGGNNSPLHF
TRBJ2-3 TRBV20-1 - few CSASGMTDTQYF
TRBJ2-7 TRBV5-1 TRBD1 - CASSSRTGGPYEQYF
TRBJ2-2 TRBV29-1 - - CSVGGPDTTGELFF
TRBJ2-1 TRBV27 TRBD1 once CASISGTGVGEQFF
TRBJ2-3 TRBV7-9 TRBD2 - CASSSDLAGAQYF
TRBJ2-2 TRBV12-3/TRBV12-4 TRBD1 many CASNEGARTGELFF
TRBJ2-5 TRBV3-1 - - CASSATIGGVEETQYF
TRBJ2-7 TRBV27 - - CASSLDPGVNEQYF
TRBJ1-5 TRBV20-1 - few CSARRWSNQPQHF
TRBJ2-5 TRBV4-1 - few CASSQGYLETQYF
TRBJ2-7 TRBV15 TRBD2 - CATSRGLAHLRGSYEQYF
TRBJ2-1 TRBV28 TRBD2 - CASSSSNPWTSGSSYNEQFF
TRBJ2-5 TRBV5-1 TRBD2 few CASRVSGSFPEETQYF
TRBJ2-5 TRBV9 - few CASSDRDHQETQYF
TRBJ2-5 TRBV20-1 - few CSASSGVMETQYF
TRBJ2-2 TRBV25-1 - few CATSVVSAGELFF
TRBJ2-7 TRBV11-2 - - CASSLADTYEQYF
TRBJ1-1 TRBV28 - - CASSSSGFTEAFF
TRBJ1-5 TRBV12-3/TRBV12-4 TRBD1 many CASSRQGVRQPQHF
TRBJ2-1 TRBV29-1 - many CSAPSSVSYNEQFF
TRBJ2-2 TRBV29-1 TRBD1 few CSVDQQGAGFRELFF
TRBJ2-5 TRBV6-1 - - CASSGGDTETQYF
TRBJ2-7 TRBV7-2 - few CASSFIIGSSYEQYF
TRBJ2-1 TRBV7-2 TRBD2 - CASSSRLALGYNEQFF
TRBJ1-4 TRBV12-3/TRBV12-4 - - CASSLGTPGKLFF
TRBJ2-1 TRBV5-1 - - CASSPEGGDYNEQFF
TRBJ2-2 TRBV6-1 TRBD1 once CASTPRGGNTGELFF